These T cell receptor beta chains were read from a single sample in a study of blood T cell repertoires in COVID-19. The assay was immunoSEQ multiplex PCR, and TCRdb's table has in-frame clones only and misses some. The data contain around 700,000 clones, about 87% of them seen just once; the ten biggest clones take up more than 0.25%. Sequencing used peripheral blood. The receptors originated from a woman under 30 with acute or convalescent COVID-19. Each CDR3 is given with its conserved first and last residue. A D gene is named only where the DNA matches it firmly. Some rows mark clone size as missing; the rest say once, few, many or name a class of expanded clone.

d_gene | j_gene | abundance | v_gene | CDR3nt | CDR3aa
. | TRBJ1-1 | . | TRBV5-4 | TGTGCCAGCAGCTTGGACAGGGCGTACACTGAAGCTTTCTTT | CASSLDRAYTEAFF
TRBD1 | TRBJ2-1 | . | TRBV2 | TGTGCCAGCAAGGCAGGGGGCGGATTCGATGAGCAGTTCTTC | CASKAGGGFDEQFF
. | TRBJ1-1 | . | TRBV7-8 | TGTGCCAGCAGCTCCCTCATCCAGGGGCTGGTGAACACTGAAGCTTTCTTT | CASSSLIQGLVNTEAFF
. | TRBJ1-2 | . | TRBV5-1 | TGCGCCAGCAGCTTGGGAGGGTATGACGGCTACACCTTC | CASSLGGYDGYTF
. | TRBJ1-2 | . | TRBV21-1 | TGTGCCAGTAACTCCGACAGGGCTAACTATGGCTACACCTTC | CASNSDRANYGYTF
. | TRBJ2-7 | . | TRBV27 | TGTGCCAGCAGTCCCTGGGAGGCAGGGTGGACCTACGAGCAGTACTTC | CASSPWEAGWTYEQYF
. | TRBJ1-1 | . | TRBV19 | TGTGCCAGTAGTATACGGGGGGGCACTGAAGCTTTCTTT | CASSIRGGTEAFF
TRBD1 | TRBJ1-1 | . | TRBV30 | TGTGCCTGGAGTTTAGGTGGACAGGTAGCTCGGTTT | CAWSLGGQVARF
TRBD1 | TRBJ2-7 | . | TRBV6-5 | TGTGCCAGCATAGCCACGACCCAGGGGGCCTACGAGCAGTACTTC | CASIATTQGAYEQYF
. | TRBJ1-5 | . | TRBV12-3/TRBV12-4 | TGTGCCAGCAGACGGACAGCCAATCAGCCCCAGCATTTT | CASRRTANQPQHF
. | TRBJ2-6 | . | TRBV4-3 | TGCGCCAGCAGCCAAGGCTCGGCGGGCCGAAGGGCCAACGTCCTGACTTTC | CASSQGSAGRRANVLTF
. | TRBJ2-7 | . | TRBV7-2 | TGTGCCAGCAGCCCCCCGGGAAACCGATACGAGCAGTACTTC | CASSPPGNRYEQYF
TRBD1 | TRBJ1-2 | . | TRBV5-4 | TGTGCCAGCAGCTCACCGGGACAGGGTGGTTATGGCTACACCTTC | CASSSPGQGGYGYTF
TRBD1 | TRBJ1-2 | once | TRBV6-5 | TGTGCCAGCACCGGGACAGTGAACGGCTACACCTTC | CASTGTVNGYTF
TRBD2 | TRBJ2-1 | few | TRBV6-4 | TGTGCCAGCAGCCCCCACAGCGGGGGGGCCAATGAGCAGTTCTTC | CASSPHSGGANEQFF
. | TRBJ1-5 | . | TRBV28 | TGTGCCAGCAGTTTATCAACAGGGTGGCCCAATCAGCCCCAGCATTTT | CASSLSTGWPNQPQHF
. | TRBJ1-6 | . | TRBV6-6 | TGTGCCAGCAGTGCGTCGGGGGAACCCCTCCACTTT | CASSASGEPLHF
. | TRBJ1-2 | . | TRBV9 | TGTGCCAGCAGCCCCCACACCCTAATCCGGACAGTCTATGGCTACACCTTC | CASSPHTLIRTVYGYTF
. | TRBJ1-5 | . | TRBV15 | TGTGCCACCGCGGGGAGATTGGGTCAGCCCCAGCATTTT | CATAGRLGQPQHF
. | TRBJ2-3 | . | TRBV30 | TGTGCCTGGGGCCAGTCCGGGTACTTTATAGGGGGTGTCACAGATACGCAGTATTTT | CAWGQSGYFIGGVTDTQYF
TRBD1 | TRBJ1-4 | . | TRBV7-8 | TGTGCCAGCAGCTTCGACAGGGTTGGTGAAAAACTGTTTTTT | CASSFDRVGEKLFF
. | TRBJ2-2 | . | TRBV6-1 | TGTGCCAGCAGTGCCCGGCCTATAGGGGGGGCCCCCGGGGAGCTGTTTTTT | CASSARPIGGAPGELFF
TRBD1 | TRBJ1-1 | . | TRBV3-1/TRBV3-2 | TGTGCCAGCAGCCAAGGGACAGGGACGAACACTGAAGCTTTCTTT | CASSQGTGTNTEAFF
. | TRBJ2-2 | . | TRBV19 | TGTGCCGAGGGCCTGGGAGGGGAGCTGTTTTTT | CAEGLGGELFF
TRBD2 | TRBJ2-3 | once | TRBV10-3 | TGTGCCATCAGTGGTGGGCTAGCGGGGGGCCGTGGAAGAGGCACAGATACGCAGTATTTT | CAISGGLAGGRGRGTDTQYF
. | TRBJ2-4 | . | TRBV5-1 | TGCGCCAGCAGCTTGGCCCCATTCGGGGAAAACATTCAGTACTTC | CASSLAPFGENIQYF
. | TRBJ1-2 | . | TRBV27 | TGTGCCAGCAGCGGGTTATACGACTATGGCTACACCTTC | CASSGLYDYGYTF
TRBD1 | TRBJ2-2 | . | TRBV2 | TGTGCCAGCAGTACCGTCCGGGACAGGGGCGGGACCGGGGAGCTGTTTTTT | CASSTVRDRGGTGELFF
. | TRBJ1-1 | . | TRBV5-1 | TGCGCCAGCAGCAACTCCGGGACGGGGGGCACTGAAGCTTTCTTT | CASSNSGTGGTEAFF
TRBD1 | TRBJ1-2 | . | TRBV18 | TGTGCCAGCTCACCGAAACCAGGGGGCTATGGCTACACCTTC | CASSPKPGGYGYTF
. | TRBJ1-1 | . | TRBV21-1 | TGTGCCAGCAGCACCCGACCAGGGAACACTGAAGCTTTCTTT | CASSTRPGNTEAFF
. | TRBJ1-2 | . | TRBV3-1/TRBV3-2 | TGTGCCAGCAGCCAAGATTTGGGACACTTAAGGTATGGCTACACCTTC | CASSQDLGHLRYGYTF
. | TRBJ1-1 | once | TRBV12-5 | TGTGCTAGTGGTTTGGGGCACAGGGATTACACTGAAGCTTTCTTT | CASGLGHRDYTEAFF
. | TRBJ1-6 | . | TRBV5-1 | TGCGCCAGCAGCTTGGAGGACTCTAATTCACCCCTCCACTTT | CASSLEDSNSPLHF
TRBD1 | TRBJ1-2 | . | TRBV6-5 | TGTGCCAGCAGTTACATTCAGGGGGCCTATGGCTACACCTTC | CASSYIQGAYGYTF
. | TRBJ2-3 | . | TRBV6-4 | TGTGCCAGCAGTGATGGCGGAGGTGGGGCAGATACGCAGTATTTT | CASSDGGGGADTQYF
TRBD1 | TRBJ1-2 | . | TRBV19 | TGTGCCAGTAGTATAAGGGGACAGGGGAACGGCTACACCTTC | CASSIRGQGNGYTF
. | TRBJ1-1 | . | TRBV19 | TGTGCCAGTAGTCTTTACAGGTTACTGAACACTGAAGCTTTCTTT | CASSLYRLLNTEAFF
. | TRBJ1-5 | . | TRBV3-1/TRBV3-2 | TGTGCCAGCAGCCATCGGACAAATAGCAATCAGCCCCAGCATTTT | CASSHRTNSNQPQHF
TRBD1 | TRBJ1-5 | . | TRBV4-1 | TGCGCCAGCAGCCATGACCACCTCAACCCCACAGGGGGCAATCAGCCCCAGCATTTT | CASSHDHLNPTGGNQPQHF
. | TRBJ2-7 | . | TRBV2 | TGTGCCAGCAAAACCGTGGGAGAAAACTACGAGCAGTACTTC | CASKTVGENYEQYF
. | TRBJ1-1 | . | TRBV10-3 | TGTGCCATCAGGGGGGGTTCCTCTGAAGCTTTCTTT | CAIRGGSSEAFF
TRBD2 | TRBJ2-2 | . | TRBV9 | TGTGCCAGCAGCGTAGTGGGGGTAGCGGGTAATCCGAACACCGGGGAGCTGTTTTTT | CASSVVGVAGNPNTGELFF
. | TRBJ2-7 | . | TRBV28 | TGTGCCAGCACTTTACCCCGAGATGCCCATCCCCCCGGCGAGCAGTACTTC | CASTLPRDAHPPGEQYF
TRBD2 | TRBJ2-3 | . | TRBV9 | TGTGCCAGCAGCGTATATGCGGGGGCAGATACGCAGTATTTT | CASSVYAGADTQYF
. | TRBJ1-6 | . | TRBV11-1 | TGTGCCAGCAGCCAAAACAGTGGGAATTCACCCCTCCACTTT | CASSQNSGNSPLHF
TRBD2 | TRBJ2-5 | few | TRBV3-1/TRBV3-2 | TGTGCCAGCAGCCGTGGCGGGGGGGACCAAGAGACCCAGTACTTC | CASSRGGGDQETQYF
. | TRBJ2-5 | . | TRBV9 | TGTGCCAGCAGCGGGGAGAGGGAGACCCAGTACTTC | CASSGERETQYF
. | TRBJ1-1 | . | TRBV2 | TGTGCCAGCGGGGGGGGTCTGAACACTGAAGCTTTCTTT | CASGGGLNTEAFF
TRBD1 | TRBJ1-4 | . | TRBV18 | TGTGCCAGCTCACAACAGGGGGGTAATGAAAAACTGTTTTTT | CASSQQGGNEKLFF
TRBD1 | TRBJ2-7 | . | TRBV27 | TGTGCCAGCAGTCCCAGGGGGCGTTTGTACGAGCAGTACTTC | CASSPRGRLYEQYF
. | TRBJ1-1 | . | TRBV6-1 | TGTGCCAGCAGTGAAGGGAGAACAGGGAACACTGAAGCTTTCTTT | CASSEGRTGNTEAFF